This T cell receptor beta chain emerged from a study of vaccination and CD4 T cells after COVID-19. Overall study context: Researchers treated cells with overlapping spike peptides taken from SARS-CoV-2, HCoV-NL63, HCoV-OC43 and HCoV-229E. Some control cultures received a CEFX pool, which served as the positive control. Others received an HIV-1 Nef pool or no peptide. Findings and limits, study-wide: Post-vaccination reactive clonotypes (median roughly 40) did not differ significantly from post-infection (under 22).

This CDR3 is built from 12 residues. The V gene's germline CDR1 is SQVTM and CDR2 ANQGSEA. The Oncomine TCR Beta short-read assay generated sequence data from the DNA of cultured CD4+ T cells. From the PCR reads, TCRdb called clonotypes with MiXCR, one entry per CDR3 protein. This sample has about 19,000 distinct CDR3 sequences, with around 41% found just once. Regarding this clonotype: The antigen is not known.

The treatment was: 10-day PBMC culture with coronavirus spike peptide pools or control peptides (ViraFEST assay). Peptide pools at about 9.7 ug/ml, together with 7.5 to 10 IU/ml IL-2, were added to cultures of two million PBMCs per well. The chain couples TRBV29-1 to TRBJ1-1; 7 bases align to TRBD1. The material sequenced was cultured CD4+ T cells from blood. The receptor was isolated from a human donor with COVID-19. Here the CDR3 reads CRTGEADTEAFF. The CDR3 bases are TGCAGAACAGGGGAGGCCGACACTGAAGCTTTCTTT.